What follows are 30 T cell receptor beta chains derived from one specimen sequenced in a study of control samples from healthy donors and cancer patients. Only in-frame clones appear in the TCRdb table, and some are missing; sequencing was by immunoSEQ multiplex PCR. The table shows under 150,000 clones, with approximately 94% occurring only once. The sample consisted of blood. The source is a man aged 25-40 years in good health.

This chain connects TRBV7-2 to TRBJ1-2; perhaps TRBD1 as D (6 bases). V dropped 7 bases and J dropped 3 bases, with 12 bases sitting between them. CDR1 and CDR2 (germline): SGHTA, FQGNSA. The CDR3 runs 13 residues. This CDR3 reads CASTAGQYYGYTF. DNA for the CDR3: TGTGCCAGCACTGCAGGACAGTACTATGGCTACACCTTC.

The chain recombines TRBV2 with TRBJ2-3; 10 bases align to TRBD2. Unmatched junction bases numbered 12, after V lost 6 bases and J lost 0 bases. Germline V CDR1 and CDR2: SNHLY, FYNNEI. The CDR3 sequence is 18 residues long. CDR3 sequence reads: CASSDALAGVFSTDTQYF. CDR3 coding DNA: TGTGCCAGCAGCGACGCCCTAGCGGGGGTCTTTAGCACAGATACGCAGTATTTT.

This clone was recorded once. This chain connects TRBV9 to TRBJ1-2; maybe TRBD1 (6 bases). In germline, CDR1 is SGDLS, CDR2 YYNGEE. The V gene lost 1 base and the J gene lost 5 bases, with 15 bases spanning the gap. This CDR3 spans 15 amino acids. Here the CDR3 DNA reads TGTGCCAGCAGCGTAACCGGGACACCGGATTATGGCTACACCTTC. Translation: CASSVTGTPDYGYTF. Full variable domain (rest looked up from reference TRBV9 and TRBJ1-2): DSGVTQTPKHLITATGQRVTLRCSPRSGDLSVYWYQQSLDQGLQFLIQYYNGEERAKGNILERFSAQQFPDLHSELNLSSLELGDSALYFCASSVTGTPDYGYTFGSGTRLTVV.

The rearrangement joins TRBV4-1 to TRBJ2-3, with 11 bases lining up with TRBD2. The CDR3 is 19 amino acids. After removal of 0 bases from V and 2 bases from J, the junction contained 10 bases not matched to a gene. Per germline, CDR1 MGHRA and CDR2 YSYEKL. The CDR3 nucleotides are TGCGCCAGCAGCCAAGAACGGGGGCTAGCGGGGGGCGACACAGATACGCAGTATTTT. Residues: CASSQERGLAGGDTDTQYF.

The rearrangement joins TRBV12-3 or TRBV12-4 to TRBJ2-1; unclear D gene. This CDR3 comprises 11 residues. Trimming stripped 6 bases from V and 8 bases from J, with 8 bases between. The CDR3, as DNA: TGTGCCAGCAGCTTTCGGGATGAGCAGTTCTTC. As protein: CASSFRDEQFF.

Points on this clone: Distinct nucleotide sequences in the sample also encode this CDR3. V and J are TRBV5-4 and TRBJ2-3; 10 bases map to TRBD2. The germline V gene has CDR1 SGHNT and CDR2 YYREEE (reference sequence). The V gene end was trimmed by 4 bases and the J gene end by 1 base; junction bases not matched to a gene: 3. The CDR3 has 15 amino acids. The CDR3 spells CASSLGTSGTDTQYF. CDR3 DNA sequence: TGTGCCAGCAGCCTTGGGACTAGCGGCACAGATACGCAGTATTTT. The whole variable domain, filled in from reference TRBV5-4 and TRBJ2-3, reads ETGVTQSPTHLIKTRGQQVTLRCSSQSGHNTVSWYQQALGQGPQFIFQYYREEENGRGNFPPRFSGLQFPNYSSELNVNALELDDSALYLCASSLGTSGTDTQYFGPGTRLTVL.

CDR3: CSVDGDGYTF. As DNA, the CDR3 is TGCAGCGTTGATGGGGATGGCTACACCTTC. This chain uses TRBV29-1 with TRBJ1-2; no clear D gene. Germline values: CDR1 SQVTM, CDR2 ANQGSEA. The CDR3 is made up of 10 amino acids. V dropped 3 bases and J dropped 6 bases, with 5 bases sitting between them.

The V gene is TRBV5-4, the J gene TRBJ2-3; no clear D gene. Trimming took 3 bases from V and 0 from J, leaving 14 bases between them. The CDR3 is made up of 16 amino acids. Germline-derived CDR1 and CDR2 are SGHNT and YYREEE (reference sequence). The chain's CDR3 is CASSSLLLASTDTQYF. Here the CDR3 DNA reads TGTGCCAGCAGCTCACTACTGCTTGCTAGCACAGATACGCAGTATTTT. The full variable domain, completed using reference TRBV5-4 and TRBJ2-3, is ETGVTQSPTHLIKTRGQQVTLRCSSQSGHNTVSWYQQALGQGPQFIFQYYREEENGRGNFPPRFSGLQFPNYSSELNVNALELDDSALYLCASSSLLLASTDTQYFGPGTRLTVL.

The J gene is TRBJ2-1, the V gene TRBV7-8, with D uncertain. Between the trimmed V and J ends, which lost 1 base and 4 bases, there was a span of 5 bases. Per the germline V gene, CDR1 is SGHVS and CDR2 is FQNEAQ. This CDR3 region has 13 residues. The CDR3 DNA is TGTGCCAGCAGCTTAGACCAGTACAATGAGCAGTTCTTC. Its translation is CASSLDQYNEQFF. Supplemented by reference TRBV7-8 and TRBJ2-1, the full variable domain reads GAGVSQSPRYKVAKRGQDVALRCDPISGHVSLFWYQQALGQGPEFLTYFQNEAQLDKSGLPSDRFFAERPEGSVSTLKIQRTQQEDSAVYLCASSLDQYNEQFFGPGTRLTVL.

The rearrangement uses TRBV6-2 or TRBV6-3 and TRBJ1-1; tentatively, D is TRBD1 (5 bases). Germline CDR1 reads MNHEY; CDR2 reads SVGEGT. The CDR3 has 14 residues. V was trimmed by 5 bases and J by 0 bases, leaving 10 bases between them. The CDR3 DNA reads as TGTGCCAGCAGTATCGAGGGGATGAACACTGAAGCTTTCTTT. It yields the protein CASSIEGMNTEAFF.

The chain is built from TRBV7-9 and TRBJ2-1; 7 bases match TRBD1. V trimming: 2 bases; J trimming: 4 bases; junction bases outside the gene matches: 5. Germline V gene lookup returns CDR1 SEHNR and CDR2 FQNEAQ (reference sequence). The CDR3 spans 15 residues. The DNA of the CDR3 is TGTGCCAGCAGCTTACCCGGGACAGATTACAATGAGCAGTTCTTC. Amino acid sequence: CASSLPGTDYNEQFF.

V gene TRBV19 combines with J gene TRBJ1-6; 8 bases match TRBD1. Germline-derived CDR1 and CDR2 are LNHDA and SQIVND (reference sequence). J gave up 4 bases and V 7 bases, and 6 bases lay outside the gene matches. The CDR3 consists of 15 residues. This chain's CDR3 is CASNDRGGYNSPLHF. Here the CDR3 DNA reads TGTGCCAGTAATGACAGGGGTGGATATAATTCACCCCTCCACTTT.

The table lists this clone with a few counts. The chain has TRBV3-1 (or the pseudogene TRBV3-2) and TRBJ1-5; no firm D call. Germline-derived CDR1 and CDR2 are LGHDT and YNNKEL (reference sequence). The CDR3 loop spans 17 amino acids. V was shortened by 1 base and J by 0 bases, with 13 bases between the two germline ends. CDR3 in amino acids: CASSQGPAVYSNQPQHF. Written as DNA, the CDR3 is TGTGCCAGCAGCCAAGGACCAGCAGTGTATAGCAATCAGCCCCAGCATTTT.

The chain combines TRBV25-1 with TRBJ1-1, with D perhaps matching TRBD1 (6 bases). Germline CDR1 reads MGHDK; CDR2 reads SYGVNS. V lost 3 bases and J 5 bases, leaving 16 bases between the germline ends. This CDR3 contains 15 residues. The chain's CDR3 is CASSDLSVGQTEAFF. The CDR3 nucleotides read TGTGCCAGCAGTGACCTCTCCGTCGGACAGACTGAAGCTTTCTTT.

Worth noting for this clone: Other DNA sequences within the sample encode an identical CDR3. The chain has TRBV19 and TRBJ2-1, with TRBD2 identical over 8 bases. The CDR3 contains 15 residues. V was clipped by 3 bases and J by 1 base; unmatched bases: 2. Germline V gives CDR1 LNHDA, CDR2 SQIVND (reference sequence). CDR3 region: CASSIVAGSYNEQFF. CDR3 DNA: TGTGCCAGTAGTATCGTAGCGGGGTCCTACAATGAGCAGTTCTTC.

The CDR3 sequence: CASSWNQGAGEQFF. The CDR3 DNA reads TGTGCCAGCAGTTGGAACCAAGGGGCTGGTGAGCAGTTCTTC. The rearrangement uses TRBV6-2 or TRBV6-3 and TRBJ2-1; D is perhaps TRBD1 (5 bases). This CDR3 region has 14 residues. Germline V CDR1 and CDR2: MNHEY, SVGEGT. Trimming took 4 bases from V and 9 from J, leaving 16 bases between them.

This sequence joins TRBV5-4 and TRBJ2-3; 8 bases align to TRBD2. CDR1 and CDR2 from the germline V gene are SGHNT and YYREEE (reference sequence). This CDR3 region has 16 residues. V dropped 0 bases and J dropped 2; count of bases not matched to a gene: 5. This chain's CDR3 is CASSLDPGGATDTQYF. The CDR3 nucleotides read TGTGCCAGCAGCTTGGACCCCGGGGGGGCCACAGATACGCAGTATTTT.

This chain links TRBV4-3 with TRBJ2-1; D might be TRBD2 (7 bases). V lost 0 bases to trimming and J lost 5 bases, with 11 bases between them. CDR3 length equals 15 residues. The V gene's germline CDR1 is LGHNA and CDR2 YSLEER. This CDR3 reads CASSQERGLNNEQFF. The CDR3 nucleotides read TGCGCCAGCAGCCAAGAGCGGGGGCTAAACAATGAGCAGTTCTTC.

V and J are TRBV28 and TRBJ1-3; D remains ambiguous. The CDR3 is made up of 15 amino acids. Germline values: CDR1 MDHEN, CDR2 SYDVKM. V was shortened by 6 bases and J by 0 bases, with 12 bases between the two germline ends. The chain's CDR3 is CASSISPSSGNTIYF. The DNA for the CDR3 is TGTGCCAGCAGCATAAGTCCCTCCTCTGGAAACACCATATATTTT.

The V gene is TRBV30, the J gene TRBJ1-1; D is ambiguous. The germline V gene has CDR1 GTSNPN and CDR2 SVGIG (reference sequence). The CDR3 has 13 residues. V dropped 0 bases and J dropped 8 bases, with 13 bases sitting between them. CDR3 nucleotides: TGTGCCTGGAGTGTACCTTCAGGTTACGAAGCTTTCTTT. This codes for CAWSVPSGYEAFF.

The chain recombines TRBV6-1 with TRBJ2-6; D call uncertain. This CDR3 spans 17 amino acids. Trimming shortened V by 1 base and J by 0 bases, and 10 bases separated the two germline ends. Germline V gives CDR1 MNHNS, CDR2 SASEGT. The CDR3 is CASSEEGTASGANVLTF. In DNA form, the CDR3 reads TGTGCCAGCAGTGAAGAAGGTACGGCCTCTGGGGCCAACGTCCTGACTTTC.

This chain links TRBV19 with TRBJ1-2; possible D gene TRBD1, 5 bases. In germline, CDR1 is LNHDA, CDR2 SQIVND (reference sequence). Between the trimmed V and J ends, which lost 5 bases and 4 bases, there was a span of 17 bases. CDR3 length: 15 residues. The chain's CDR3 is CASSSPGRRVYGYTF. CDR3 DNA: TGTGCCAGTAGTTCTCCGGGACGGAGGGTCTATGGCTACACCTTC.

The rearrangement uses TRBV29-1 and TRBJ2-1; possibly TRBD2 for D (5 bases). The CDR3 is 12 amino acids. Germline loops: CDR1 SQVTM, CDR2 ANQGSEA. Trimming removed 6 bases at V and 6 bases at J, with 12 bases between. The CDR3 loop reads CSVVPGFNEQFF. DNA for the CDR3: TGCAGCGTCGTCCCGGGGTTCAATGAGCAGTTCTTC.

This clone has only one observation. V usage is TRBV7-2 and J usage is TRBJ2-7, with D perhaps TRBD2 (5 bases). V was shortened by 1 base and J by 6 bases, with 13 bases between the two germline ends. The CDR3 runs to 14 residues. CDR1 and CDR2 from the germline V gene are SGHTA and FQGNSA. The CDR3, as DNA: TGTGCCAGCAGCTTAGTCCGGGGTAAGGGCGAGCAGTACTTC. This gives the protein CASSLVRGKGEQYF.

This clone has a single count. J is TRBJ2-4 and V is TRBV6-5, with unresolved D. The CDR3 is made up of 14 amino acids. Between the trimmed V and J ends, which lost 7 bases and 1 base, there was a span of 11 bases. From germline, CDR1 is MNHEY and CDR2 SVGAGI. The CDR3 nucleotides are TGTGCCAGCACACTCGCCTCTGCCAAAAACATTCAGTACTTC. Its protein is CASTLASAKNIQYF.

This clone has just one count. The rearrangement joins TRBV28 to TRBJ1-3, with a weak D call TRBD1 (5 bases). V dropped 5 bases and J dropped 0 bases, with 14 bases sitting between them. Per the germline V gene, CDR1 is MDHEN and CDR2 is SYDVKM. The length of the CDR3 is 16 residues. DNA of the CDR3: TGTGCCAGCAGTCCGACCCGGGACCTCTCTGGAAACACCATATATTTT. It codes for CASSPTRDLSGNTIYF.

The CDR3 sequence is CASSIDQLGGPQHF. CDR3 bases: TGTGCCAGTAGTATAGATCAGCTGGGGGGGCCCCAGCATTTT. The rearrangement links TRBV19 to TRBJ1-5, with D possibly TRBD1 on 5 matching bases. The V gene's germline CDR1 is LNHDA and CDR2 SQIVND (reference sequence). The CDR3 extends over 14 amino acids. V shed 0 bases and J shed 9 bases, with 12 bases lying between them.

This rearrangement joins TRBV28 to TRBJ2-5, with D possibly called TRBD1 or TRBD2 (5 bases each). Germline V gene sequence: CDR1 MDHEN, CDR2 SYDVKM. Trimming left V 6 bases short and J 1 base short, with 12 bases between. The CDR3 extends over 14 amino acids. CDR3 protein: CASRPHGAQETQYF. The CDR3 region has the DNA TGTGCCAGCAGGCCGCACGGGGCCCAAGAGACCCAGTACTTC.

This chain connects TRBV6-6 to TRBJ1-4; no definite D call. Trimming pared 4 bases from V and 8 bases from J, leaving 11 bases between. Germline CDR1 is MNHNY and CDR2 is SVGAGI (reference sequence). This CDR3 is built from 13 residues. CDR3 in DNA: TGTGCCAGCAGTTTCCGTGGTGGCGAAAAACTGTTTTTT. It translates to CASSFRGGEKLFF.

The chain carries TRBV19 and TRBJ2-1; D is ambiguous. This CDR3 region has 11 residues. The V and J ends lost 7 bases and 8 bases respectively, with 9 bases between them. From germline, CDR1 is LNHDA and CDR2 SQIVND (reference sequence). CDR3 loop: CASIGVHEQFF. The CDR3 DNA is TGTGCCAGTATTGGGGTGCATGAGCAGTTCTTC.